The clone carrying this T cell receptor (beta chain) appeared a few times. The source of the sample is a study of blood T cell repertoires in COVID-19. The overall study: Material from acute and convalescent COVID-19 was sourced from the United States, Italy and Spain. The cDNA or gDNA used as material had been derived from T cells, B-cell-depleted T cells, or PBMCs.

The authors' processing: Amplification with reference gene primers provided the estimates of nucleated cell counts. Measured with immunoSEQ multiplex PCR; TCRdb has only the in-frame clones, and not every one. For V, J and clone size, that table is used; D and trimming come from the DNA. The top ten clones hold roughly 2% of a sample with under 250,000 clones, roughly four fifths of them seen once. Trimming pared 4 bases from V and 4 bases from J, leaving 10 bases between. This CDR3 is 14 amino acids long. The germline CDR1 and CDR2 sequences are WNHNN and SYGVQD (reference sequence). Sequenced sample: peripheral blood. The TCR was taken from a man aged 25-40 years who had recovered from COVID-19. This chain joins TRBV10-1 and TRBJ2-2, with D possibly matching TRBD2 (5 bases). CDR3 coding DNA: TGCGCCAGCAGTGGGGAGTCCCCCACCGGGGAGCTGTTTTTT. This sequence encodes CASSGESPTGELFF.